This T cell receptor beta chain was identified in a study of response to subunit inactivated influenza vaccine. A few counts support this clonotype. What it binds is not known. TCRdb recomputed calls from the RT-PCR reads with MiXCR, one row per CDR3 protein. The data contain 630,000 or so distinct CDR3 sequences, 15% to 18% of them singletons. Findings and caveats of the study: With each seasonal influenza vaccination, the authors suggested, few new T cells are recruited.

The clonotype comes from a man aged 45-60 years who received an inactivated influenza vaccine. Sample: PBMCs from blood, taken about 12 days after vaccination.

CDR3 in amino acids: CASSFGDLPNEQFF. Here the CDR3 DNA reads TGTGCCAGCAGTTTTGGGGACCTCCCCAATGAGCAGTTCTTC. The chain combines TRBV28 with TRBJ2-1; D tentatively reads TRBD1 or TRBD2 (5 bases each). The CDR3 covers 14 residues. The ends were cut back, 3 bases at V and 6 bases at J, with 12 bases in the middle. Germline V gives CDR1 MDHEN, CDR2 SYDVKM.